Shown below are 13 T cell receptor beta chains from a single sample sequenced in a study of metastatic and nonmetastatic thyroid tumors. TCRdb redid the clone calls on the PCR reads using MiXCR. Of about 22,000 clones in the sample, roughly 36% are singletons; the top ten hold 20% to 25%. There were no patients who had received any treatment before thyroid surgery. Sequencing was carried out using blood. The receptors were sampled from a male donor with papillary thyroid cancer or a benign thyroid nodule (not recorded which). Some clones in this sample may be carry-over from other donors' samples.

This clone was counted ten times or more. The chain uses TRBV7-9 and TRBJ2-5; the match to TRBD2 covers 8 bases. J lost 3 bases, V lost 1 base, and 7 bases had no gene match. Germline V gene sequence: CDR1 SEHNR, CDR2 FQNEAQ (reference sequence). CDR3 length equals 16 residues. The CDR3 spells CASSLVAGSGEETQYF. CDR3 DNA: TGTGCCAGCAGCTTAGTAGCGGGATCGGGGGAAGAGACCCAGTACTTC.

This clone was detected many times. With a much larger clone just one base away, this may be a read error. The chain uses TRBV2 and TRBJ2-7; unclear D gene. This CDR3 spans 10 amino acids. The germline gives CDR1 SNHLY, CDR2 FYNNEI. V was trimmed by 7 bases and J by 5 bases, leaving 6 bases between them. CDR3 DNA: TGTGCCAGCAAGAGCCACGAGCAGTACTTC. Translating gives CASKSHEQYF. Complete variable domain (other parts from reference TRBV2 and TRBJ2-7): EPEVTQTPSHQVTQMGQEVILRCVPISNHLYFYWYRQILGQKVEFLVSFYNNEISEKSEIFDDQFSVERPDGSNFTLKIRSTKLEDSAMYFCASKSHEQYFGPGTRLTVT.

A few counts support this clone. The chain uses TRBV6-1 and TRBJ1-6; D not certain. V lost 1 base, J lost 7 bases, and 8 bases lay in between. This CDR3 region has 14 residues. Germline V CDR1 and CDR2: MNHNS, SASEGT. As DNA, the CDR3 is TGTGCCAGCAGTGAAGAGGGCGAGAATTCACCCCTCCACTTT. Protein product: CASSEEGENSPLHF.

The chain combines TRBV18 with TRBJ1-1, with TRBD1 matching over 9 bases. CDR1 and CDR2 from the germline V gene are KGHSH and LQKENI. The CDR3 is 15 amino acids. V lost 3 bases to trimming and J lost 5 bases; unmatched junction nucleotides: 7. The chain's CDR3 is CASSPRTGEGTEAFF. For the CDR3, the DNA is TGTGCCAGCTCACCGAGGACAGGGGAGGGTACTGAAGCTTTCTTT.

There are many counts of this clone. The V gene is TRBV11-1, the J gene TRBJ1-2; 7 bases are a match to TRBD1. The CDR3 extends over 16 amino acids. With V trimmed by 6 bases and J by 4 bases, 14 bases remained unmatched. The germline CDR1 and CDR2 sequences are SGHAT and FQDESV (reference sequence). The CDR3 here is CASSEIDRVISYGYTF. The CDR3 DNA reads as TGTGCCAGCAGTGAAATAGACAGGGTTATTAGCTATGGCTACACCTTC.

The chain recombines TRBV27 with TRBJ1-2, with 7 positions matching TRBD1. Per the germline V gene, CDR1 is MNHEY and CDR2 is SMNVEV (reference sequence). The V gene end was trimmed by 5 bases and the J gene end by 4 bases; junction bases not matched to a gene: 4. CDR3 length: 13 amino acids. Here the CDR3 DNA reads TGTGCCAGCAGTCAACCAGGGGGCTATGGCTACACCTTC. Its protein product is CASSQPGGYGYTF.

This clone has ten or more counts. Because the CDR3 is missing its conserved closing phenylalanine or tryptophan, this is likely a read error. V usage is TRBV20-1 and J usage is TRBJ2-1; no definite D call. This CDR3 contains 15 residues. CDR1 DFQATT and CDR2 SNEGSKA come from the germline V gene (reference sequence). V shed 1 base and J shed 4 bases, with 14 bases lying between them. This CDR3 is CSARGISRLYNEQFV. The DNA for the CDR3 is TGCAGTGCTAGAGGAATAAGCCGTCTATACAATGAGCAGTTCGTC.

The chain combines TRBV18 with TRBJ1-1, with no clear D. V lost 3 bases, J lost 0 bases, and 11 bases lay in between. This CDR3 is 15 amino acids long. CDR1 is KGHSH, CDR2 LQKENI, per germline. CDR3 in amino acids: CASSPPEGLNTEAFF. CDR3 bases: TGTGCCAGCTCACCCCCGGAGGGATTGAACACTGAAGCTTTCTTT.

Judged by abundance, this clone is medium-sized. The chain couples TRBV5-1 to TRBJ2-6; 7 bases align to TRBD1. Germline CDR1 reads SGHRS; CDR2 reads YFSETQ. J was trimmed by 0 bases and V by 4 bases; bases with no gene match: 7. The CDR3 is 17 residues long. CDR3 sequence reads: CASSGGQDFSGANVLTF. CDR3 coding DNA: TGCGCCAGCAGCGGCGGACAGGACTTCTCTGGGGCCAACGTCCTGACTTTC.

This rearrangement joins TRBV7-2 to TRBJ1-1; D gene unclear. Trimming cost V 1 base and J 3 bases, with 21 bases left between them. CDR3 length: 18 amino acids. CDR1 is SGHTA, CDR2 FQGNSA, per germline. CDR3 sequence: CASSLVIFLGTGDTEAFF. Here the CDR3 DNA reads TGTGCCAGCAGCTTAGTGATCTTTCTAGGTACGGGAGACACTGAAGCTTTCTTT. Looking up the rest from reference TRBV7-2 and TRBJ1-1 gives the full variable domain: GAGVSQSPSNKVTEKGKDVELRCDPISGHTALYWYRQSLGQGLEFLIYFQGNSAPDKSGLPSDRFSAERTGGSVSTLTIQRTQQEDSAVYLCASSLVIFLGTGDTEAFFGQGTRLTVV.

A few counts support this clone. This sequence joins TRBV10-1 and TRBJ2-1; D perhaps matches TRBD1 (5 bases). CDR1 and CDR2 (germline): WNHNN, SYGVQD (reference sequence). This CDR3 has 16 residues. V gave up 3 bases and J gave up 4 bases, with 16 bases separating them. CDR3 coding DNA: TGCGCCAGCAGTGACCCAGGGCAGGGTGGGTACAATGAGCAGTTCTTC. It codes for CASSDPGQGGYNEQFF.

By share, this clone ranks as medium-sized. V is TRBV9 and J is TRBJ2-7; a possible D gene is TRBD2 (6 bases). The CDR3 runs 17 residues. Germline CDR1 reads SGDLS; CDR2 reads YYNGEE. Trimming left V 4 bases short and J 2 bases short, with 22 bases between. The CDR3 coding sequence is TGTGCCAGCAGCCCAAGGGACTCGATCAGAAACACCTACGAGCAGTACTTC. Encoded protein: CASSPRDSIRNTYEQYF.

This clone has more than one count but fewer than ten. The chain couples TRBV19 to TRBJ2-3; the D is unclear. CDR3 length equals 12 residues. The germline V gene encodes CDR1 LNHDA and CDR2 SQIVND (reference sequence). Trimming took 3 bases from V and 4 from J, leaving 5 bases between them. CDR3 DNA: TGTGCCAGTAGTATTATGTCAGATACGCAGTATTTT. As protein: CASSIMSDTQYF.